This note documents a single T cell receptor (beta chain) sequence. Its specificity is unknown. The data belong to a study of T cell repertoires in cytomegalovirus infection. Turning to the study itself: HLA-B-restricted CMV epitopes that are well studied were used alongside recently identified HLA-C-restricted ones. The public TCR beta signatures pointed to both CMV infection and matching HLA type.

Study-level findings and limits: There were carriers of CMV plus the relevant HLA, and cumulative public TCR beta family frequency identified them. The study found HLA-C-restricted CMV-specific TCR beta clonotypes dominating the ex vivo response.

V shed 3 bases, J shed 1 base, and the junction held 5 bases outside the gene matches. Germline CDR1 reads LNHDA; CDR2 reads SQIVND (reference sequence). The CDR3 length is 15 residues. TCRdb ran MiXCR on the reads and lists one entry per CDR3 protein. The sample holds hundreds of thousands of distinct CDR3 sequences, over 25% seen once. This clonotype was sampled from a human donor in good health (CMV status not recorded). Some clones in this sample may be carry-over from other donors' samples. The chain carries TRBV19 and TRBJ1-1, with 7 bases lining up with TRBD1. This specimen consisted of cultured CD8+ T cells from PBMCs, obtained from culture after CMV antigen stimulation. As DNA, the CDR3 is TGTGCCAGTAGTATCCCCCGGACAGGGAACACTGAAGCTTTCTTT. Translating it yields CASSIPRTGNTEAFF. Supplemented by reference TRBV19 and TRBJ1-1, the full variable domain reads DGGITQSPKYLFRKEGQNVTLSCEQNLNHDAMYWYRQDPGQGLRLIYYSQIVNDFQKGDIAEGYSVSREKKESFPLTVTSAQKNPTAFYLCASSIPRTGNTEAFFGQGTRLTVV.